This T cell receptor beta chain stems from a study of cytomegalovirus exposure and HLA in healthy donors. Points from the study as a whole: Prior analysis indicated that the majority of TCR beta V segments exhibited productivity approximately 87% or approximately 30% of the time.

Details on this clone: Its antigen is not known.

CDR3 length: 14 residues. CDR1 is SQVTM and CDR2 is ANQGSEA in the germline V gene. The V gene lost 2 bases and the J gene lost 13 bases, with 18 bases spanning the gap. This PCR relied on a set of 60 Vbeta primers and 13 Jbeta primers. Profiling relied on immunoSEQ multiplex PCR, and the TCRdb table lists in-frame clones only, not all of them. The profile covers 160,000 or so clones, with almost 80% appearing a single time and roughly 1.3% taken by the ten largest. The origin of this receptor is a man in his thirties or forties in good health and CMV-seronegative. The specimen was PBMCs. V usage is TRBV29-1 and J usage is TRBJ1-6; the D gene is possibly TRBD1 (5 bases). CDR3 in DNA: TGCAGCGTTGAAAGGCGGCAGGGTTTTCCCCCCCTCCACTTT. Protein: CSVERRQGFPPLHF.